Given below is one T cell receptor (beta chain) in context. Its matching antigen is unknown. Barcoded TCR alpha and TCR beta cDNA libraries with UMIs came from 5'RACE using constant-segment primers. TCRdb ran MiXCR on the 5' RACE reads and lists one entry per CDR3 protein. The table lists about 250,000 distinct CDR3 sequences, approximately 15% of them singletons. The ends were cut back, 5 bases at V and 4 bases at J, with 14 bases in the middle. CDR1 and CDR2 (germline): MNHEY, SVGEGT. The CDR3 consists of 14 residues. These data belong to a study of T-cell memory formation after mild COVID-19. Points from the study as a whole: Later expanders leaned CD4+, whereas day 15 to 85 contracting clones were balanced CD4/CD8.

V usage is TRBV6-2 or TRBV6-3 and J usage is TRBJ1-2; D is possibly TRBD1 (5 bases). This clonotype was obtained from an adult woman who had mild COVID-19 (a few samples of this study predate the infection). Cell type and time point are not known. The specimen sequenced was PBMCs or a T cell subset sorted from them (not recorded which). CDR3 nucleotides: TGTGCCAGCAGTGACCCGGGACGCGTCTATGGCTACACCTTC. Translating it yields CASSDPGRVYGYTF.